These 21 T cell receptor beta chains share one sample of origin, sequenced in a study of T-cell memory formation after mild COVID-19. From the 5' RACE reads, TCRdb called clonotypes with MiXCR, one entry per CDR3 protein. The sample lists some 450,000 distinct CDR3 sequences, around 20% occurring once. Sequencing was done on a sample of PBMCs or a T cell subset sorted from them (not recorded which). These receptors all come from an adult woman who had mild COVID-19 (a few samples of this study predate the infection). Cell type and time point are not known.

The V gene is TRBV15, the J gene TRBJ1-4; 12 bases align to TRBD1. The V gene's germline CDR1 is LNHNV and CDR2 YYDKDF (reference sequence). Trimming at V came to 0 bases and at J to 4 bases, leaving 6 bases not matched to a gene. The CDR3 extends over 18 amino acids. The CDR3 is CATSRDLGQGAGNEKLFF. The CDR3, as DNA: TGTGCCACCAGCAGAGATCTGGGACAGGGGGCCGGTAATGAAAAACTGTTTTTT.

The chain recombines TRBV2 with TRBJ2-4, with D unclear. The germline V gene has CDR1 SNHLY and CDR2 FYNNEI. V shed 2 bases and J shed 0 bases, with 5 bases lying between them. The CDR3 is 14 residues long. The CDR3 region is CASSESLAKNIQYF. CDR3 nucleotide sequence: TGTGCCAGCAGTGAAAGTCTAGCCAAAAACATTCAGTACTTC.

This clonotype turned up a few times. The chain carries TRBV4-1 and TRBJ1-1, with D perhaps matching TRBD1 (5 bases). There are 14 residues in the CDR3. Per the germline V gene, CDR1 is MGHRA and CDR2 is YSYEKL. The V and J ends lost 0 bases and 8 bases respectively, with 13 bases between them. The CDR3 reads CASSQDSGSPEAFF. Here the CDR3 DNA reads TGCGCCAGCAGCCAAGATTCAGGGTCACCCGAAGCTTTCTTT.

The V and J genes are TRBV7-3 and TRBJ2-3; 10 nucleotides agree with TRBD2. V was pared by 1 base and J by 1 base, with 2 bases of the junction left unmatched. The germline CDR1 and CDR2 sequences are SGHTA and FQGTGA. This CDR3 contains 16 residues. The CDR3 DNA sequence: TGTGCCAGCAGCTTAATCGGGACTAGCGGCACAGATACGCAGTATTTT. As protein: CASSLIGTSGTDTQYF.

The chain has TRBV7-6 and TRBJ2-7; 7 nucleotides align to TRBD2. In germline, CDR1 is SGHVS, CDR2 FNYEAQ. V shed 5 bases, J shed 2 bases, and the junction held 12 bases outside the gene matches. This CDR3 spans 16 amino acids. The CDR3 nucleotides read TGTGCCAGCAGCGCCCGTCCTAGCGGAGATACCTACGAGCAGTACTTC. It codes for CASSARPSGDTYEQYF.

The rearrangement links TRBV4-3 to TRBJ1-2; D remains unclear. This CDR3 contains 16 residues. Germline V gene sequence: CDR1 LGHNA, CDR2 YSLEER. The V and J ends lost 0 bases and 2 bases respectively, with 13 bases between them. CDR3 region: CASSQDLVVFNYGYTF. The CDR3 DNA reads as TGCGCCAGCAGCCAAGATCTGGTAGTGTTCAACTATGGCTACACCTTC.

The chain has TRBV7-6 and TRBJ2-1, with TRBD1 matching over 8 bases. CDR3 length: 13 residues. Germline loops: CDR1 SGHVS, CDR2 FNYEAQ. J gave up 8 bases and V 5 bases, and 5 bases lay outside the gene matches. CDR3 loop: CASSPWTGYEQFF. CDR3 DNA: TGTGCCAGCAGCCCCTGGACAGGGTATGAGCAGTTCTTC. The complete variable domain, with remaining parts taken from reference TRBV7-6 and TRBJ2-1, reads GAGVSQSPRYKVTKRGQDVALRCDPISGHVSLYWYRQALGQGPEFLTYFNYEAQQDKSGLPNDRFSAERPEGSISTLTIQRTEQRDSAMYRCASSPWTGYEQFFGPGTRLTVL.

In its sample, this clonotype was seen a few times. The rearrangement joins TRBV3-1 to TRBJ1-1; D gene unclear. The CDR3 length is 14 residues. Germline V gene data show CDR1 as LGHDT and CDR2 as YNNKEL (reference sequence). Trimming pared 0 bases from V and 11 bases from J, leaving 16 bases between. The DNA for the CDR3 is TGTGCCAGCAGCCAAGACCAAGTGGTGGCACACGCTTTCTTT. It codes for CASSQDQVVAHAFF.

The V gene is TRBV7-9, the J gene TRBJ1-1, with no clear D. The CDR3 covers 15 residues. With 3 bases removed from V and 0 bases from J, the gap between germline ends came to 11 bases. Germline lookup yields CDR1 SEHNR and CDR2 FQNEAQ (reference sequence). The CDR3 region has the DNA TGTGCCAGCAGCTTCGGACGGACCATGAACACTGAAGCTTTCTTT. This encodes CASSFGRTMNTEAFF.

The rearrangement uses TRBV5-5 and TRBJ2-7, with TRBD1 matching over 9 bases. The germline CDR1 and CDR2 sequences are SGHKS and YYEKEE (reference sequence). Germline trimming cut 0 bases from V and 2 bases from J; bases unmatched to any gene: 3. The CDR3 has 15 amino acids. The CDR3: CASSLVGQGAYEQYF. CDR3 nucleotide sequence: TGTGCCAGCAGCTTGGTGGGACAGGGAGCCTACGAGCAGTACTTC.

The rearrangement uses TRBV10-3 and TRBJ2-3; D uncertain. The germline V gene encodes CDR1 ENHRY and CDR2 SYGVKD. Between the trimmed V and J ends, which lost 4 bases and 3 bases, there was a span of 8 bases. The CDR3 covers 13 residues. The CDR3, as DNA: TGTGCCATCAGTGGGCCACTGACAGATACGCAGTATTTT. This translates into CAISGPLTDTQYF.

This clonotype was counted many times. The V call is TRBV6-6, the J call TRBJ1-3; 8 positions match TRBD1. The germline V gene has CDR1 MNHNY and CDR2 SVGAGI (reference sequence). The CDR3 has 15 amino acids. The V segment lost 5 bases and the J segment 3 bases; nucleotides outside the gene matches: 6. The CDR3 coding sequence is TGTGCCAGCAGTCGCCTCGACAGGGGTGGAAACACCATATATTTT. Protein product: CASSRLDRGGNTIYF.

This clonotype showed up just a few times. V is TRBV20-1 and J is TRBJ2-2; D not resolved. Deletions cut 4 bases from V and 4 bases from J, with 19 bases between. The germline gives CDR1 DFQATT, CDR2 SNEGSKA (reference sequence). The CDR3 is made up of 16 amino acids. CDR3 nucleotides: TGCAGTGCTACAGAAAGACCGGGCTGGGGCACCGGGGAGCTGTTTTTT. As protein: CSATERPGWGTGELFF.

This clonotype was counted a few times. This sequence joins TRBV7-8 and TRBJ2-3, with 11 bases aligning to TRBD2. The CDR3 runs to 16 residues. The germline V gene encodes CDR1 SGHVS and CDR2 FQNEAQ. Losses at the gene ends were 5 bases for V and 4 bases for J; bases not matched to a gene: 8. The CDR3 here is CASSLLPSGGPDTQYF. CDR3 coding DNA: TGTGCCAGCAGCCTCCTTCCTAGCGGGGGGCCAGATACGCAGTATTTT. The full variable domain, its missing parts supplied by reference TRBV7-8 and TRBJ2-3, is GAGVSQSPRYKVAKRGQDVALRCDPISGHVSLFWYQQALGQGPEFLTYFQNEAQLDKSGLPSDRFFAERPEGSVSTLKIQRTQQEDSAVYLCASSLLPSGGPDTQYFGPGTRLTVL.

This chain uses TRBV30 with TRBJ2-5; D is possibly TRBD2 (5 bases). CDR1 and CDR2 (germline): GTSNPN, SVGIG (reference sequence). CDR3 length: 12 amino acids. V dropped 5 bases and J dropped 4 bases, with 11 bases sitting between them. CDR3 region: CAWGRAGETQYF. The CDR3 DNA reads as TGTGCCTGGGGCCGGGCGGGAGAGACCCAGTACTTC. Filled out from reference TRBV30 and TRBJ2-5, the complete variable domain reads SQTIHQWPATLVQPVGSPLSLECTVEGTSNPNLYWYRQAAGRGLQLLFYSVGIGQISSEVPQNLSASRPQDRQFILSSKKLLLSDSGFYLCAWGRAGETQYFGPGTRLLVL.

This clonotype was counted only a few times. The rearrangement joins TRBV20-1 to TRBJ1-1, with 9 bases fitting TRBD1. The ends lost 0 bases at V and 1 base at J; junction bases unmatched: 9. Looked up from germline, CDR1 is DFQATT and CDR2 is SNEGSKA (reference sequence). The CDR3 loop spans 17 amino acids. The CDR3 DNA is TGCAGTGCTAGAGAACAGGACAGGGGATTGGGGAACACTGAAGCTTTCTTT. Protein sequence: CSAREQDRGLGNTEAFF.

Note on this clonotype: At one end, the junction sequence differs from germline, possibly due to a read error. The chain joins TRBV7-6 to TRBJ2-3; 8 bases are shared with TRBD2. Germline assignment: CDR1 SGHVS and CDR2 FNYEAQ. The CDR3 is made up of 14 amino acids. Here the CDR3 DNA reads TGTGCCAGCAGCCCCCGGACTAGCAAAGATACGCAGTATTTT. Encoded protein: CASSPRTSKDTQYF. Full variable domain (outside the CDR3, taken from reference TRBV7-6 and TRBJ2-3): GAGVSQSPRYKVTKRGQDVALRCDPISGHVSLYWYRQALGQGPEFLTYFNYEAQQDKSGLPNDRFSAERPEGSISTLTIQRTEQRDSAMYRCASSPRTSKDTQYFGPGTRLTVL.

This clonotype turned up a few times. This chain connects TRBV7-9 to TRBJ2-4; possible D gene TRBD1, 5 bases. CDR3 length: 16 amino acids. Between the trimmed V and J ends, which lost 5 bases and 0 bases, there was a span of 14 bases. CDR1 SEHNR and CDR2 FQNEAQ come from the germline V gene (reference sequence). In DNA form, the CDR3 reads TGTGCCAGCAGCCCACTGCAGGGCCTAGCCAAAAACATTCAGTACTTC. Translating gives CASSPLQGLAKNIQYF.

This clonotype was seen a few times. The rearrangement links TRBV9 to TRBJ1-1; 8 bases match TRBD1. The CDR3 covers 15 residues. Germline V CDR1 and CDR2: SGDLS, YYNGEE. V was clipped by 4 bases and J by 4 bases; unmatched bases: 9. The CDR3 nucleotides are TGTGCCAGCAGCACTCGACAGGGGCCGGGCACTGAAGCTTTCTTT. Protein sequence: CASSTRQGPGTEAFF.

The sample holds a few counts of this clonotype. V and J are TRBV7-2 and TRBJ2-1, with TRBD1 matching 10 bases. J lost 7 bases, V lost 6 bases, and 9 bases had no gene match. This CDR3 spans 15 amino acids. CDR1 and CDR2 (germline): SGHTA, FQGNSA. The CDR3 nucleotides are TGTGCCAGCAGTTTCGGGACAGGGGTGAGGAATGAGCAGTTCTTC. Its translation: CASSFGTGVRNEQFF.

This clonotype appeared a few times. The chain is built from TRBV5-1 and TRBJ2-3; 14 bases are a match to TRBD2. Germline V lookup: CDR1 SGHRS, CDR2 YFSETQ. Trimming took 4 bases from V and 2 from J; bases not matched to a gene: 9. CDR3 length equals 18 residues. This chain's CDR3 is CASSPNPGLAGDTDTQYF. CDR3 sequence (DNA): TGCGCCAGCAGCCCCAACCCGGGACTAGCGGGGGACACAGATACGCAGTATTTT. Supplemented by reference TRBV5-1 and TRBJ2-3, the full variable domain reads KAGVTQTPRYLIKTRGQQVTLSCSPISGHRSVSWYQQTPGQGLQFLFEYFSETQRNKGNFPGRFSGRQFSNSRSEMNVSTLELGDSALYLCASSPNPGLAGDTDTQYFGPGTRLTVL.